Listed below are T cell receptor beta chains from one sample, sequenced in a study of T-cell memory formation after mild COVID-19. TCRdb re-derived calls from the 5' RACE reads in MiXCR, one entry per CDR3 protein. The sample holds roughly 610,000 distinct CDR3 sequences, roughly 17% seen once. Sequenced input: PBMCs or a T cell subset sorted from them (not recorded which). These receptors all come from an adult woman who had mild COVID-19 (a few samples of this study predate the infection). Cell type and time point are not known. Each CDR3 is given with its conserved first and last residue. The D gene is left open where the match is weak. For some rows the clone size is stated as once, few or many, or as a class when expanded; others skip it.

j_gene	v_gene	d_gene	abundance	CDR3nt	CDR3aa
TRBJ2-7	TRBV7-7	TRBD1	NA	TGTGCTAGCAGCCGGCTGAGGACAGGGAAAAGAATTCACTACGAGCAGTACTTC	CASSRLRTGKRIHYEQYF
TRBJ1-2	TRBV20-1	NA	NA	TGCAGTGCCGAGGGGGATAGAGGGCCACGGGATGGCTACACCTTC	CSAEGDRGPRDGYTF
TRBJ1-2	TRBV6-1	NA	NA	TGTGCCAGCCCGGTAGGACACGGCTATGGCTACACCTTC	CASPVGHGYGYTF
TRBJ2-1	TRBV6-2/TRBV6-3	NA	few	TGTGCCAGCAGTTCCCACGGGGCCGAGAGCTCCTACAATGAGCAGTTCTTC	CASSSHGAESSYNEQFF
TRBJ2-1	TRBV5-1	NA	NA	TGCGCCAGCAGCTTTGGGACGGCAAACAATGAGCAGTTCTTC	CASSFGTANNEQFF
TRBJ2-7	TRBV10-3	TRBD1	few	TGTGCCATAGCCGGGACAGGGGACGAGCAGTACTTC	CAIAGTGDEQYF
TRBJ2-1	TRBV19	NA	NA	TGTGCCAGTAGTATTGGCGGTCCGGCCTACAATGAGCAGTTCTTC	CASSIGGPAYNEQFF
TRBJ2-5	TRBV10-3	TRBD1	many	TGTGCCATCAAGGGGACAGGGGAGACCCAGTACTTC	CAIKGTGETQYF
TRBJ1-5	TRBV7-8	NA	NA	TGTGCCAGCAGCTTTTCCGGGCCCCAGCATTTT	CASSFSGPQHF
TRBJ2-1	TRBV7-9	NA	NA	TGTGCCAGCAGCTTAGTGTCTGGGACAAAGAACAATGAGCAGTTCTTC	CASSLVSGTKNNEQFF
TRBJ2-2	TRBV9	TRBD2	few	TGTGCCAGCAGCGCGAGCCCTAGCGGAGTAGGATTGTATCCCGGGGAGCTGTTTTTT	CASSASPSGVGLYPGELFF
TRBJ2-7	TRBV29-1	TRBD1	NA	TGCAGCGTAACAACCCTCCGGGACAGGGCCTCCTACGAGCAGTACTTC	CSVTTLRDRASYEQYF
TRBJ1-6	TRBV6-5	NA	few	TGTGCCAGCCGGGACACGACCTATAATTCACCCCTCCACTTT	CASRDTTYNSPLHF
TRBJ1-2	TRBV7-9	TRBD1	few	TGTGCCAGCAGCTGGACAGGGGCTGGCTACACCTTC	CASSWTGAGYTF
TRBJ2-1	TRBV24-1	NA	few	TGTGCCACCAGTGACCCCCTCCGAGCCCCGGACCACAATGAGCAGTTCTTC	CATSDPLRAPDHNEQFF
TRBJ1-6	TRBV12-3/TRBV12-4	TRBD1	few	TGTGCCAGCGGACCCGGACAGGGGAATTCACCCCTCCACTTT	CASGPGQGNSPLHF
TRBJ1-5	TRBV27	NA	few	TGTGCCAGCAGTCCCCTGACAGGATTTAGCAATCAGCCCCAGCATTTT	CASSPLTGFSNQPQHF
TRBJ2-3	TRBV12-3/TRBV12-4	NA	few	TGTGCCAGCAGTTTCGGCATCACGGGGGATACGCAGTATTTT	CASSFGITGDTQYF
TRBJ2-7	TRBV5-1	NA	many	TGCGCCAGCAGCTTGGACCAGGGGAATGGGGAGCAGTACTTC	CASSLDQGNGEQYF
TRBJ2-6	TRBV25-1	NA	few	TGTGCCAGCATTCGCTCTGGGGCCAACGTCCTGACTTTC	CASIRSGANVLTF
TRBJ2-1	TRBV9	TRBD2	NA	TGTGCCAGCAGCGCCGGGACTAACTCCTACAATGAGCAGTTCTTC	CASSAGTNSYNEQFF
TRBJ2-7	TRBV2	NA	many	TGTGCCAGCAGTGAGGGCCGTCTAGCGCACTCCTACGAGCAGTACTTC	CASSEGRLAHSYEQYF
TRBJ2-7	TRBV25-1	TRBD1	NA	TGTGCCAGCAGGTCACAGGGGGCCTACGAGCAGTACTTC	CASRSQGAYEQYF
TRBJ1-2	TRBV7-9	NA	NA	TGTGCCAGCAGCTTACAGGGGAATGCTAACTATGGCTACACCTTC	CASSLQGNANYGYTF
TRBJ2-3	TRBV30	TRBD2	NA	TGTGCCTGGAGTGTAAGAAGGACTAGCGGGATGACAGATACGCAGTATTTT	CAWSVRRTSGMTDTQYF
TRBJ2-3	TRBV12-3/TRBV12-4	NA	many	TGTGCCAGCAGACGAGTGGGCACAGATACGCAGTATTTT	CASRRVGTDTQYF
TRBJ1-2	TRBV5-6	TRBD1	few	TGTGCCAGCAGCCGACAGGGTTTTTACTATGGCTACACCTTC	CASSRQGFYYGYTF
TRBJ2-3	TRBV5-1	TRBD1	NA	TGCGCCAGCAGCACGGGACAGAACACAGATACGCAGTATTTT	CASSTGQNTDTQYF
TRBJ2-7	TRBV28	NA	few	TGTGCCAGCAGTCCCTACGGTAGGGCACCCTACGAGCAGTACTTC	CASSPYGRAPYEQYF
TRBJ1-2	TRBV14	NA	few	TGTGCCAGCAGCCAAGTCTTCGACTACGAATACACCTTC	CASSQVFDYEYTF
TRBJ1-1	TRBV3-1	NA	NA	TGTGCCAGCAGCCAAGGTCAAGGAGGGAGATACACTGAAGCTTTCTTT	CASSQGQGGRYTEAFF
TRBJ1-1	TRBV29-1	NA	NA	TGCAGCGGAAACCGGTACACTGAAGATTTCTTT	CSGNRYTEDFF
TRBJ1-6	TRBV5-1	TRBD1	many	TGCGCCAGCAAGTCCAGTACAGGGGGTAATAACTCACCCCTCCACTTT	CASKSSTGGNNSPLHF
TRBJ2-7	TRBV20-1	NA	many	TGCAGTGCTAGGGACACTAGCAACAGCTACGAGCAGTACTTC	CSARDTSNSYEQYF
TRBJ1-3	TRBV4-2	NA	few	TGTGCCAGCAGCCAAGATTCAGGGGCCGGAAACACCATATATTTT	CASSQDSGAGNTIYF
TRBJ2-7	TRBV24-1	TRBD1	NA	TGTGCCACCAGTGAGACAGGGAGTCTTTACTACGAGCAGTACTTC	CATSETGSLYYEQYF
TRBJ1-1	TRBV5-5	NA	NA	TGTGCCAGCAGCTTGGTACACCCGGGCACTGAAGCTTTCTTT	CASSLVHPGTEAFF
TRBJ2-4	TRBV20-1	TRBD2	few	TGCAGTGCTAGAGAGACGTCTTTCGGGGGTAGCGGGGGGTCCCCGCTTGTAGTTGGGCTTCAGTACTTC	CSARETSFGGSGGSPLVVGLQYF
TRBJ1-1	TRBV2	NA	few	TGTGCCGGGCACGGGGAAGAGGGAGAAGCTTTCTTT	CAGHGEEGEAFF
TRBJ1-6	TRBV5-1	TRBD1	few	TGCGCCAGCAGCCAGGGACAGGGTCGGTATAATTCACCCCTCCACTTT	CASSQGQGRYNSPLHF
TRBJ2-6	TRBV7-9	NA	few	TGTGCCAGCACTCTTAAATCTGGGGCCAACGTCCTGACTTTC	CASTLKSGANVLTF
TRBJ1-1	TRBV6-7	NA	NA	TGTGCCAGCAGAAACGAAGGACACCAGGGAGACACTGAAGCTTTCTTT	CASRNEGHQGDTEAFF
TRBJ1-1	TRBV12-3/TRBV12-4	TRBD1	few	TGTGCCAGCAGTTCCCAGGGACAGGGAGAAGCTTTCTTT	CASSSQGQGEAFF
TRBJ2-3	TRBV12-3/TRBV12-4	TRBD2	NA	TGTGCCAGCAGTCTGACTAGCTGGGGCCCAGATACGCAGTATTTT	CASSLTSWGPDTQYF
TRBJ2-7	TRBV9	TRBD1	NA	TGTGCCAGCAGCGTCCATTCGGACAGGGGCTACGAGCAGTACTTC	CASSVHSDRGYEQYF
TRBJ1-1	TRBV6-5	NA	NA	TGTGCCAGCAGTCGGGACCTCACTGAAGCTTTCTTT	CASSRDLTEAFF
TRBJ2-5	TRBV7-2	NA	few	TGTGCCAGCAGCTCACCAGGGCGAGAGACCCAGTACTTC	CASSSPGRETQYF